This passage covers 25 T cell receptor beta chains from one sample sequenced in a study of T cell responses to AZD1222 COVID-19 vaccine. The assay was immunoSEQ multiplex PCR, and TCRdb's table has in-frame clones only and misses some. The sample records more than 85,000 clones, about 90% being singletons. The sequencing used peripheral blood, collected on day 0 of AZD1222 vaccination. The receptors derive from an adult in good health.

The chain employs TRBV18 and TRBJ1-1; no firm D call. This CDR3 has 14 amino acids. The V gene lost 3 bases and the J gene lost 4 bases, with 12 bases spanning the gap. Germline lookup yields CDR1 KGHSH and CDR2 LQKENI. The CDR3 coding sequence is TGTGCCAGCTCACCCCGAAGGGAGGGCACTGAAGCTTTCTTT. It yields the protein CASSPRREGTEAFF.

The rearrangement uses TRBV7-9 and TRBJ2-2; D possibly corresponds to TRBD1 (6 bases). This CDR3 comprises 15 residues. CDR1 is SEHNR, CDR2 FQNEAQ, per germline (reference sequence). Trimming left V 7 bases short and J 0 bases short, with 12 bases between. CDR3 bases: TGTGCCAGCAACAGGGACGGTCCGAACACCGGGGAGCTGTTTTTT. Its protein is CASNRDGPNTGELFF.

This chain joins TRBV20-1 and TRBJ1-4; 8 bases align to TRBD1. This CDR3 is built from 14 residues. Per the germline V gene, CDR1 is DFQATT and CDR2 is SNEGSKA (reference sequence). The V segment lost 3 bases and the J segment 7 bases; nucleotides outside the gene matches: 7. CDR3 sequence: CSASGGTGSEKLFF. DNA of the CDR3: TGCAGTGCTAGTGGGGGGACAGGATCTGAAAAACTGTTTTTT.

The rearrangement links TRBV29-1 to TRBJ1-1, with D possibly TRBD1 on 5 matching bases. From germline, CDR1 is SQVTM and CDR2 ANQGSEA. The CDR3 spans 15 residues. Trimming removed 6 bases at V and 4 bases at J, with 21 bases between. In DNA, the CDR3 is TGCAGCGTCCCGAATGGAGGGGTGATAGGCACTGAAGCTTTCTTT. Translated: CSVPNGGVIGTEAFF.

This chain uses TRBV10-1 with TRBJ2-5, with D unclear. Per the germline V gene, CDR1 is WNHNN and CDR2 is SYGVQD (reference sequence). Trimming took off 2 bases at V and 2 bases at J, with 9 bases between the two ends. The CDR3 is 14 residues long. The CDR3 reads CASSEGGPQETQYF. Here the CDR3 DNA reads TGCGCCAGCAGTGAGGGCGGCCCACAAGAGACCCAGTACTTC.

The chain links TRBV28 to TRBJ2-5; D ambiguous. Per the germline V gene, CDR1 is MDHEN and CDR2 is SYDVKM. This CDR3 spans 11 amino acids. V was pared by 3 bases and J by 4 bases, with 3 bases between. The CDR3 protein is CASSLGETQYF. The CDR3, as DNA: TGTGCCAGCAGTTTGGGAGAGACCCAGTACTTC.

The V gene is TRBV28, the J gene TRBJ2-7; 7 bases line up with TRBD2. Looked up from germline, CDR1 is MDHEN and CDR2 is SYDVKM. V lost 6 bases and J lost 3; bases outside the gene matches: 2. The CDR3 sequence is 12 residues long. This CDR3 is CASSGRLYEQYF. The CDR3 nucleotides are TGTGCCAGCAGCGGGAGGCTCTACGAGCAGTACTTC.

The gene calls are TRBV7-6 and TRBJ2-1; the D gene is possibly TRBD2 (5 bases). Per germline, CDR1 SGHVS and CDR2 FNYEAQ. This CDR3 is built from 15 residues. V gave up 1 base and J gave up 2 bases, with 9 bases separating them. The CDR3 DNA follows: TGTGCCAGCAGCTTAGGGAGCGGCACCTACAATGAGCAGTTCTTC. Translating it yields CASSLGSGTYNEQFF.

This clone was seen once. The chain is built from TRBV6-5 and TRBJ1-6; no definite D call. The CDR3 extends over 13 amino acids. The germline V gene encodes CDR1 MNHEY and CDR2 SVGAGI. V lost 2 bases and J 7 bases, leaving 6 bases between the germline ends. The CDR3 nucleotides read TGTGCCAGCAGTTACGACTGGAATTCACCCCTCCACTTT. Amino acid sequence: CASSYDWNSPLHF.

This rearrangement joins TRBV19 to TRBJ2-1, with TRBD1 matching 8 bases. The CDR3 is 16 amino acids. After removal of 5 bases from V and 5 bases from J, the junction contained 11 bases not matched to a gene. CDR1 is LNHDA, CDR2 SQIVND, per germline (reference sequence). The CDR3 bases are TGTGCCAGTAGTCCCTCGACAGGGGCTAGGAACAATGAGCAGTTCTTC. Translating gives CASSPSTGARNNEQFF.

This chain connects TRBV19 to TRBJ2-2, with 8 nucleotides matching TRBD1. The germline V gene has CDR1 LNHDA and CDR2 SQIVND (reference sequence). The CDR3 runs 13 residues. V lost 5 bases to trimming and J lost 8 bases; unmatched junction nucleotides: 4. CDR3: CASSPRGLGELFF. In DNA, the CDR3 is TGTGCCAGTAGTCCCAGGGGGCTGGGGGAGCTGTTTTTT.

This rearrangement joins TRBV7-3 to TRBJ2-1; TRBD2 aligns across 7 bases. Looked up from germline, CDR1 is SGHTA and CDR2 is FQGTGA. V lost 3 bases and J lost 6; bases outside the gene matches: 5. This CDR3 contains 14 residues. CDR3 nucleotide sequence: TGTGCCAGCAGCTTTGGTCCTAGCGGCAATGAGCAGTTCTTC. Its protein is CASSFGPSGNEQFF.

The chain is built from TRBV3-1 (or the pseudogene TRBV3-2) and TRBJ2-7, with TRBD1 matching 8 bases. CDR1 and CDR2 from the germline V gene are LGHDT and YNNKEL (reference sequence). This CDR3 contains 16 residues. V dropped 5 bases and J dropped 4; count of bases not matched to a gene: 13. CDR3 in DNA: TGTGCCAGCAGCTCCGGCGGACAGGGCTCAAAGTACGAGCAGTACTTC. This gives the protein CASSSGGQGSKYEQYF.

The chain links TRBV24-1 to TRBJ2-2; 7 bases are a match to TRBD1. The CDR3 runs 14 residues. The V gene's germline CDR1 is KGHDR and CDR2 SFDVKD. The trim removed 6 bases at V and 7 bases at J, leaving 7 bases unmatched. As DNA, the CDR3 is TGTGCCACCAGTCAGAGGGGGCAAGGCGGGGAGCTGTTTTTT. Protein: CATSQRGQGGELFF.

This clone was found once. The chain is built from TRBV7-9 and TRBJ2-5; D might be TRBD2 (6 bases). Germline assignment: CDR1 SEHNR and CDR2 FQNEAQ (reference sequence). With 3 bases removed from V and 4 bases from J, the gap between germline ends came to 9 bases. The CDR3 runs to 13 residues. The CDR3 is CASSFGSLETQYF. As DNA, the CDR3 is TGTGCCAGCAGCTTCGGGAGCTTAGAGACCCAGTACTTC. The whole variable domain, filled in from reference TRBV7-9 and TRBJ2-5, reads DTGVSQNPRHKITKRGQNVTFRCDPISEHNRLYWYRQTLGQGPEFLTYFQNEAQLEKSRLLSDRFSAERPKGSFSTLEIQRTEQGDSAMYLCASSFGSLETQYFGPGTRLLVL.

This chain links TRBV18 with TRBJ1-2, with D possibly TRBD1 on 5 matching bases. Germline V gene sequence: CDR1 KGHSH, CDR2 LQKENI. The germline V and J ends were trimmed by 0 bases and 6 bases, with 14 bases remaining between them. CDR3 length equals 15 residues. The CDR3 DNA is TGTGCCAGCTCACCACCGGGGAGGGGAGGAGATGGCTACACCTTC. It codes for CASSPPGRGGDGYTF.

The chain is built from TRBV18 and TRBJ1-1; the D gene is possibly TRBD1 (5 bases). The V gene lost 6 bases and the J gene lost 1 base, with 12 bases spanning the gap. The CDR3 is 14 amino acids. Germline values: CDR1 KGHSH, CDR2 LQKENI. DNA for the CDR3: TGTGCCAGCTCCTCGGACATACAGAACACTGAAGCTTTCTTT. It yields the protein CASSSDIQNTEAFF.

The chain uses TRBV3-1 (or the pseudogene TRBV3-2) and TRBJ1-1; D is perhaps TRBD1 (5 bases). The CDR3 is 13 residues long. Trimming removed 6 bases at V and 3 bases at J, with 11 bases between. CDR1 is LGHDT and CDR2 is YNNKEL in the germline V gene (reference sequence). The CDR3 loop reads CASSPWGDTEAFF. The CDR3 DNA is TGTGCCAGCAGTCCTTGGGGGGACACTGAAGCTTTCTTT.

This rearrangement joins TRBV27 to TRBJ1-5; weak D call: TRBD1 (5 bases). V was cut by 1 base and J by 6 bases, with 13 bases left in between. Germline V gene sequence: CDR1 MNHEY, CDR2 SMNVEV (reference sequence). The CDR3 is 15 residues long. CDR3 amino acids: CASSLWGGGTQPQHF. The CDR3 coding sequence is TGTGCCAGCAGTTTATGGGGCGGGGGGACTCAGCCCCAGCATTTT.

The rearrangement joins TRBV27 to TRBJ1-2, with TRBD1 matching 7 bases. Germline CDR1 MNHEY, CDR2 SMNVEV (reference sequence). After removal of 5 bases from V and 4 bases from J, the junction contained 7 bases not matched to a gene. The CDR3 has 14 amino acids. The chain's CDR3 is CASSPGQTVYGYTF. The CDR3 DNA sequence: TGTGCCAGCAGTCCGGGACAGACCGTCTATGGCTACACCTTC.

This chain uses TRBV5-4 with TRBJ1-6; D ambiguous. V was cut by 0 bases and J by 9 bases, with 7 bases left in between. This CDR3 region has 13 residues. From germline, CDR1 is SGHNT and CDR2 YYREEE (reference sequence). The CDR3 loop is CASSLDPSSPLHF. CDR3 nucleotide sequence: TGTGCCAGCAGCTTGGACCCGAGTTCACCCCTCCACTTT.

The CDR3 reads CSASVASGRAYEEQYF. As DNA, the CDR3 is TGCAGTGCTAGTGTGGCTAGCGGGAGAGCATATGAGGAGCAGTACTTC. V and J are TRBV20-1 and TRBJ2-7, with 10 bases fitting TRBD2. The V and J ends lost 3 bases and 7 bases, in that order; junction bases with no gene match: 15. CDR3 length equals 16 residues. In germline, CDR1 is DFQATT, CDR2 SNEGSKA (reference sequence).

This chain uses TRBV10-3 with TRBJ2-2, with D perhaps given as TRBD1 or TRBD2 (5 bases each). The germline V gene encodes CDR1 ENHRY and CDR2 SYGVKD. The CDR3 extends over 14 amino acids. V was cut by 7 bases and J by 6 bases, with 15 bases left in between. DNA for the CDR3: TGTGCCATCACTGGGGGAGCTTTGGCCGGGGAGCTGTTTTTT. Protein: CAITGGALAGELFF.

This sequence joins TRBV5-6 and TRBJ1-1; 8 nucleotides line up with TRBD1. The trim removed 2 bases at V and 0 bases at J, leaving 9 bases unmatched. The CDR3 totals 17 residues. From germline, CDR1 is SGHDT and CDR2 YYEEEE. The CDR3 DNA sequence: TGTGCCAGCAGCTTAGGACAGGGACAATCGGTGAACACTGAAGCTTTCTTT. This translates into CASSLGQGQSVNTEAFF.

The chain has TRBV2 and TRBJ1-2; no clear D. Trimming pared 7 bases from V and 3 bases from J, leaving 12 bases between. Per the germline V gene, CDR1 is SNHLY and CDR2 is FYNNEI. The CDR3 totals 13 residues. The CDR3 DNA reads as TGTGCCAGCAAGCCCACTCCGGACTATGGCTACACCTTC. Its translation is CASKPTPDYGYTF. Filled out from reference TRBV2 and TRBJ1-2, the complete variable domain reads EPEVTQTPSHQVTQMGQEVILRCVPISNHLYFYWYRQILGQKVEFLVSFYNNEISEKSEIFDDQFSVERPDGSNFTLKIRSTKLEDSAMYFCASKPTPDYGYTFGSGTRLTVV.